The entry that follows covers one TCR beta chain sequence. What it binds is unknown. This specimen belongs to a study of T cell responses to AZD1222 COVID-19 vaccine. General observations from the study: Clonal diversity was possibly underestimated; the donors were predominantly white British and more often female. Only a handful of individuals given AZD1222 were seropositive at baseline. Repertoires were obtained solely post-peak T cell response. Regions 160-218 and 743-854 held dominance among vaccine-associated CD4 TCRs, which spanned spike.

Here immunoSEQ multiplex PCR was the method, and the copy in TCRdb shows in-frame clones only, minus some. Among 68,000 or so clones listed, around nine tenths were seen once. The CDR3 contains 15 residues. Germline V gene sequence: CDR1 MNHEY, CDR2 SVGAGI. The V segment lost 4 bases and the J segment 6 bases; nucleotides outside the gene matches: 10. Sequenced here: peripheral blood, sampled on day 0 of AZD1222 vaccination. V usage is TRBV6-5 and J usage is TRBJ1-1; TRBD1 matches at 8 bases. The clonotype was recovered from an adult in good health. The CDR3 sequence is CASSSEFRGRAEAFF. The CDR3 bases are TGTGCCAGCAGTTCGGAATTCAGGGGGCGAGCTGAAGCTTTCTTT.